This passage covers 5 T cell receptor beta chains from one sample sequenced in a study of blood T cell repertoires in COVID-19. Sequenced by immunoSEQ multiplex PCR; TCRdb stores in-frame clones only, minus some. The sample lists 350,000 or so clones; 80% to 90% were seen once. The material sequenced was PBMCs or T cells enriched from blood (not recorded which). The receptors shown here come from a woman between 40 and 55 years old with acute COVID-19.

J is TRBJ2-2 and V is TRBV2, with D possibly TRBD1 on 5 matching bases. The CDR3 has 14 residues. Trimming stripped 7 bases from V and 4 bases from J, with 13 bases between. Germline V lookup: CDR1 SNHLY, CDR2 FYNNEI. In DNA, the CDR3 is TGTGCCAGCAAGGGTCAGGGCGGCACCGGGGAGCTGTTTTTT. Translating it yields CASKGQGGTGELFF.

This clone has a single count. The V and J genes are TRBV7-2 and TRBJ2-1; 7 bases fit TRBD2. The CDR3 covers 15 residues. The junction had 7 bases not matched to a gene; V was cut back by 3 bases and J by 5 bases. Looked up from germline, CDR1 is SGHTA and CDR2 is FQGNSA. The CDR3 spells CASSLGSGLHNEQFF. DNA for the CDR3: TGTGCCAGCAGCTTGGGTAGCGGGCTTCACAATGAGCAGTTCTTC.

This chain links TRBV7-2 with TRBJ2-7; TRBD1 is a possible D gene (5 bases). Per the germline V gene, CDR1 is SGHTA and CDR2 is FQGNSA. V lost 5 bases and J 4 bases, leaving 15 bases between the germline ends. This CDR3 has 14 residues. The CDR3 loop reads CASSVGAVGYEQYF. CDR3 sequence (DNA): TGTGCCAGCAGCGTTGGGGCGGTAGGGTACGAGCAGTACTTC.

This chain's CDR3 is CASSSGTLSLHF. CDR3 DNA sequence: TGTGCCAGCAGTTCAGGGACTTTATCCCTCCACTTT. The rearrangement links TRBV2 to TRBJ1-6, with D perhaps TRBD1 (5 bases). This CDR3 region has 12 residues. Between the trimmed V and J ends, which lost 5 bases and 14 bases, there was a span of 13 bases. The germline gives CDR1 SNHLY, CDR2 FYNNEI.

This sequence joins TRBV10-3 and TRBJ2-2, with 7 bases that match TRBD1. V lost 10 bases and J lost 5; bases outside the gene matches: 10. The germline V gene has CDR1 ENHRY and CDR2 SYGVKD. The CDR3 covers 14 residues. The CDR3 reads CATQGDLGTGELFF. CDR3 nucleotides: TGTGCCACGCAGGGGGACCTCGGTACCGGGGAGCTGTTTTTT.